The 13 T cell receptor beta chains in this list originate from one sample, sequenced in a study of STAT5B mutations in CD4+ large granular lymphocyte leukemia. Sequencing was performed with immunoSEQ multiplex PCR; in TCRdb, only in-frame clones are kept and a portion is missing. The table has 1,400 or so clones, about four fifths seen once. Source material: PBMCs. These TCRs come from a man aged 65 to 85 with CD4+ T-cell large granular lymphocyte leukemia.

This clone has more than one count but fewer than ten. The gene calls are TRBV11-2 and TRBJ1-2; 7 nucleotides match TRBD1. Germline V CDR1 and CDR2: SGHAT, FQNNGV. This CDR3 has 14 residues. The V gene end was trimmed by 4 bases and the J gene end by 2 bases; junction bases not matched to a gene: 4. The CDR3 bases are TGTGCCAGCAGCTCTCGGACAGGCAACTATGGCTACACCTTC. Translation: CASSSRTGNYGYTF.

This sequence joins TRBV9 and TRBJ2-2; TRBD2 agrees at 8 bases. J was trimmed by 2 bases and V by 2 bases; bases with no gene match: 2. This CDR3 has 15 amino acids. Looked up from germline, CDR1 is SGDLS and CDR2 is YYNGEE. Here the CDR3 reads CASSVTSGNTGELFF. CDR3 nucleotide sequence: TGTGCCAGCAGCGTTACTAGCGGCAACACCGGGGAGCTGTTTTTT.

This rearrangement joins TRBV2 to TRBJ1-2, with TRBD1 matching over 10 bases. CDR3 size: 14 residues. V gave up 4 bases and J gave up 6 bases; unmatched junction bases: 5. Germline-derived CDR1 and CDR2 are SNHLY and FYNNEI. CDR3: CASSGDRGRDGYTF. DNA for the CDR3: TGTGCCAGCAGTGGGGACAGGGGAAGGGATGGCTACACCTTC.

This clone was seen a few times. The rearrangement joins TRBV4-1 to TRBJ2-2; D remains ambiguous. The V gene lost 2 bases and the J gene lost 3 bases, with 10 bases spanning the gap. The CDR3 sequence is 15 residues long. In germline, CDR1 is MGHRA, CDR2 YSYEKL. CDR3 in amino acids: CASSQLWQYTGELFF. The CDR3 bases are TGCGCCAGCAGCCAATTGTGGCAATACACCGGGGAGCTGTTTTTT.

Here the CDR3 DNA reads TGTGCCAGCAGTTTACGGACAGGGCACGGCAATCAGCCCCAGCATTTT. It specifies CASSLRTGHGNQPQHF. The chain couples TRBV28 to TRBJ1-5, with 8 bases identical to TRBD1. V lost 2 bases and J lost 2; bases outside the gene matches: 5. Germline assignment: CDR1 MDHEN and CDR2 SYDVKM. CDR3 length equals 16 residues.

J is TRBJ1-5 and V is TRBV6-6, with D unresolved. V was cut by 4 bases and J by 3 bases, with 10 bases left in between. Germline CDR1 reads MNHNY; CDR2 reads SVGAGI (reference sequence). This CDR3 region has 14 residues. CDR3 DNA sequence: TGTGCCAGCAGTTTGGCAAGCTTCAATCAGCCCCAGCATTTT. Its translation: CASSLASFNQPQHF.

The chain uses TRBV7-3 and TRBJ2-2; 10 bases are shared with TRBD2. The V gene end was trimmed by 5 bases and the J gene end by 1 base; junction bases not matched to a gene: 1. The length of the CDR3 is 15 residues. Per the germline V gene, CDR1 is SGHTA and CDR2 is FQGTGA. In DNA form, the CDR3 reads TGTGCCAGCAGCCGGACTAGCGGGAACACCGGGGAGCTGTTTTTT. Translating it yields CASSRTSGNTGELFF.

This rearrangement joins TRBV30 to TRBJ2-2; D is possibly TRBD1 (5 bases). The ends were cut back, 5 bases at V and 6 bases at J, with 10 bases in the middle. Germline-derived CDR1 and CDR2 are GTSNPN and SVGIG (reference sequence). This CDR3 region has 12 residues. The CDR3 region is CAWEKGSGELFF. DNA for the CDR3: TGTGCCTGGGAAAAGGGGTCCGGGGAGCTGTTTTTT.

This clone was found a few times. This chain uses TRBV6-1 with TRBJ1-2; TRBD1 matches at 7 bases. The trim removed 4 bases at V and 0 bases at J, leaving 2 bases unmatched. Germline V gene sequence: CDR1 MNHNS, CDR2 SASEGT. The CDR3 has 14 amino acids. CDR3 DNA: TGTGCCAGCAGTGCAGGGGGGACTAACTATGGCTACACCTTC. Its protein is CASSAGGTNYGYTF.

The CDR3 region is CASSPLSNQPQHF. The CDR3 coding sequence is TGTGCCAGCTCACCACTAAGCAATCAGCCCCAGCATTTT. The J gene is TRBJ1-5, the V gene TRBV18, with no clear D. Germline CDR1 reads KGHSH; CDR2 reads LQKENI. The CDR3 length is 13 residues. V lost 1 base and J lost 1, with 2 bases in between.

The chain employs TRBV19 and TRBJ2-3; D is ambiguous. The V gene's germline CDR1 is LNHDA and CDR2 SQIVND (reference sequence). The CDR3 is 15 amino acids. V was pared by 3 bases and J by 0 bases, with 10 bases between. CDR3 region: CASSIRRASTDTQYF. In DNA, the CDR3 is TGTGCCAGTAGTATTAGAAGGGCTAGCACAGATACGCAGTATTTT.

CDR3 coding DNA: TGTGCCAGTAGTATTGGAGGGCGGTTTAATGAAAAACTGTTTTTT. Its protein is CASSIGGRFNEKLFF. The chain joins TRBV19 to TRBJ1-4; D call uncertain. The V end lost 3 bases, the J end lost 4 bases, and 12 bases lay between the germline ends. This CDR3 region has 15 residues. Germline-derived CDR1 and CDR2 are LNHDA and SQIVND (reference sequence).

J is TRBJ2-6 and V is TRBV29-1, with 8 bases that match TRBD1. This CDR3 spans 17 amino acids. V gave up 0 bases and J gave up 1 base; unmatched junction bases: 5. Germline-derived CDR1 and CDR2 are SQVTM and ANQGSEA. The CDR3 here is CSVEDWQGASGANVLTF. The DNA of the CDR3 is TGCAGCGTTGAAGATTGGCAGGGGGCTTCTGGGGCCAACGTCCTGACTTTC.